These 27 T cell receptor beta chains came from one sample sequenced in a study of regulatory T cells in long-lasting Graves disease. Time point meaning: persistent/refractory GD, antithyroid drugs over 5 years with positive TRAb. TCR sequences were obtained from RNA taken from PBMCs. Library construction for TCR beta used iRepertoire HTBI primers and Arm-PCR of CDR3 regions. One entry per CDR3 protein results from TCRdb running MiXCR on the multiplex PCR reads. In the table there are 700,000 or so distinct CDR3 sequences, about 30% of which are singletons. The input for sequencing was peripheral blood mononuclear cells (PBMCs), taken when the disease was refractory, from a patient treated with antithyroid drugs. These receptors all come from a female donor with Graves disease.

This clonotype was observed at least ten times. This chain connects TRBV2 to TRBJ1-4; 9 nucleotides align to TRBD1. The V and J ends lost 4 bases and 0 bases, in that order; junction bases with no gene match: 6. CDR1 and CDR2 from the germline V gene are SNHLY and FYNNEI. The CDR3 extends over 17 amino acids. CDR3 loop: CASSVTRQGATNEKLFF. The DNA of the CDR3 is TGTGCCAGCAGTGTCACGAGACAGGGGGCAACTAATGAAAAACTGTTTTTT.

This clonotype was recorded a few times. This chain links TRBV20-1 with TRBJ2-7; D is undetermined. The CDR3 loop spans 13 amino acids. From germline, CDR1 is DFQATT and CDR2 SNEGSKA (reference sequence). The V end was cut by 5 bases, the J end by 2 bases, with 13 bases between. Written as DNA, the CDR3 is TGCAGTGCTCCCGCCGCAACCCCCTACGAGCAGTACTTC. It encodes CSAPAATPYEQYF.

This clonotype came up many times. The rearrangement uses TRBV18 and TRBJ1-1; D is possibly TRBD1 (6 bases). Trimming removed 1 base from V and 0 bases from J, with 9 bases in between. Germline V gene sequence: CDR1 KGHSH, CDR2 LQKENI. This CDR3 is built from 15 residues. The CDR3, as DNA: TGTGCCAGCTCACCACGGACAGCAATGAACACTGAAGCTTTCTTT. Its translation: CASSPRTAMNTEAFF.

This clonotype came up a few times. This chain links TRBV3-1 with TRBJ2-5, with 8 positions matching TRBD2. This CDR3 is 14 amino acids long. Germline CDR1 and CDR2: LGHDT and YNNKEL (reference sequence). The V gene end was trimmed by 1 base and the J gene end by 5 bases; junction bases not matched to a gene: 3. Written as DNA, the CDR3 is TGTGCCAGCAGCCAAGCGGGAGGGAGGGAGACCCAGTACTTC. It yields the protein CASSQAGGRETQYF.

The chain recombines TRBV13 with TRBJ2-7, with 11 bases that match TRBD1. Germline lookup yields CDR1 PRHDT and CDR2 FYEKMQ (reference sequence). This CDR3 region has 16 residues. The V gene end was trimmed by 5 bases and the J gene end by 3 bases; junction bases not matched to a gene: 9. This chain's CDR3 is CASSPSRDRGIYEQYF. CDR3 nucleotide sequence: TGTGCCAGCAGCCCCTCCCGGGACAGGGGGATCTACGAGCAGTACTTC.

There are many counts of this clonotype. This chain uses TRBV28 with TRBJ1-2; TRBD1 matches 7 bases. J lost 2 bases, V lost 10 bases, and 10 bases had no gene match. CDR1 MDHEN and CDR2 SYDVKM come from the germline V gene. The CDR3 runs to 14 residues. The CDR3 here is CAIKNRGLNYGYTF. The CDR3 bases are TGTGCCATTAAGAACAGGGGCCTCAACTATGGCTACACCTTC.

Remarks on this clonotype: A far larger clone is a single base away, which makes a read error likely. The CDR3 region is CASPVLEQYF. CDR3 DNA: TGTGCCAGCCCCGTCCTGGAGCAGTACTTC. V is TRBV6-2 or TRBV6-3 and J is TRBJ2-7; no definite D call. Germline V gene lookup returns CDR1 MNHEY and CDR2 SVGEGT. This CDR3 region has 10 residues. V was shortened by 8 bases and J by 7 bases, with 9 bases between the two germline ends.

The table lists this clonotype with a few counts. The chain carries TRBV5-6 and TRBJ2-1, with D possibly called TRBD1 or TRBD2 (5 bases each). V lost 4 bases and J 4 bases, leaving 12 bases between the germline ends. The CDR3 sequence is 14 residues long. Germline CDR1 reads SGHDT; CDR2 reads YYEEEE. The CDR3 nucleotides are TGTGCCAGCAGCCGCGCCGGGGCATACAATGAGCAGTTCTTC. Protein sequence: CASSRAGAYNEQFF.

This sequence joins TRBV20-1 and TRBJ2-1, with 11 bases that match TRBD2. In germline, CDR1 is DFQATT, CDR2 SNEGSKA (reference sequence). CDR3 length: 16 amino acids. V was pared by 6 bases and J by 4 bases, with 11 bases of the junction left unmatched. CDR3 coding DNA: TGCAGTGCGAGTAGCGGGAGGGCCCCTGAATACAATGAGCAGTTCTTC. Amino acid sequence: CSASSGRAPEYNEQFF.

This clonotype appeared a few times. The chain joins TRBV6-5 to TRBJ1-1; maybe TRBD1 (5 bases). V was pared by 0 bases and J by 3 bases, with 8 bases between. The length of the CDR3 is 14 residues. Germline V lookup: CDR1 MNHEY, CDR2 SVGAGI. The CDR3 DNA sequence: TGTGCCAGCAGTTACTCAGCGGGGGACACTGAAGCTTTCTTT. Translation gives CASSYSAGDTEAFF.

The chain uses TRBV19 and TRBJ1-1; 7 bases fit TRBD1. This CDR3 has 18 residues. Germline V gives CDR1 LNHDA, CDR2 SQIVND (reference sequence). The V segment lost 3 bases and the J segment 0 bases; nucleotides outside the gene matches: 13. CDR3 protein: CASSMQGGPSGMNTEAFF. CDR3 bases: TGTGCCAGTAGTATGCAGGGGGGACCTTCGGGGATGAACACTGAAGCTTTCTTT.

This clonotype was detected only a few times. The rearrangement uses TRBV5-1 and TRBJ1-4; 7 nucleotides line up with TRBD1. The CDR3 has 15 amino acids. Germline-derived CDR1 and CDR2 are SGHRS and YFSETQ. V lost 0 bases, J lost 4 bases, and 3 bases stayed unmatched. Written as DNA, the CDR3 is TGCGCCAGCAGCTTGGGGGACAGCTTTAATGAAAAACTGTTTTTT. Amino acids: CASSLGDSFNEKLFF.

This clonotype is a singleton in its sample. The chain combines TRBV5-4 with TRBJ2-2; either TRBD1 or TRBD2 may fit D (5 bases each). Trimming took 7 bases from V and 7 from J, leaving 17 bases between them. The CDR3 contains 14 residues. CDR1 is SGHNT, CDR2 YYREEE, per germline (reference sequence). The CDR3 here is CASARRGRGGELFF. CDR3 in DNA: TGTGCCAGCGCCCGAAGGGGACGGGGCGGGGAGCTGTTTTTT.

This clonotype has a handful of counts. The chain combines TRBV4-1 with TRBJ2-7, with a tentative D call TRBD1 (5 bases). This CDR3 has 13 amino acids. Trimming removed 0 bases at V and 3 bases at J, with 6 bases between. Germline CDR1 is MGHRA and CDR2 is YSYEKL. The CDR3 DNA is TGCGCCAGCAGCCAAGATCAGGGCTACGAGCAGTACTTC. It encodes CASSQDQGYEQYF.

This clonotype has only one observation. One end of the junction is discordant with germline, which a read error may explain. The chain couples TRBV12-3 or TRBV12-4 to TRBJ2-3, with D hard to call. The CDR3 length is 14 residues. CDR3 amino acids: CATSGTYNTDTQYF. The CDR3 DNA follows: TGTGCCACCAGTGGAACATACAACACAGATACGCAGTATTTT.

The sample holds a few counts of this clonotype. This chain connects TRBV7-9 to TRBJ1-5, with 7 bases fitting TRBD1. CDR1 and CDR2 (germline): SEHNR, FQNEAQ (reference sequence). V lost 4 bases, J lost 5 bases, and 5 bases stayed unmatched. The CDR3 contains 14 residues. In DNA form, the CDR3 reads TGTGCCAGCAGCTCCACTCAGGGGGATCAGCCCCAGCATTTT. Its protein product is CASSSTQGDQPQHF.

This clonotype has at least ten counts. This rearrangement joins TRBV20-1 to TRBJ2-7, with a weak D call TRBD2 (6 bases). CDR3 length: 14 amino acids. V dropped 3 bases and J dropped 3 bases, with 15 bases sitting between them. Looked up from germline, CDR1 is DFQATT and CDR2 is SNEGSKA (reference sequence). This CDR3 reads CSARAFAGYYEQYF. CDR3 bases: TGCAGTGCTAGGGCCTTCGCGGGGTACTACGAGCAGTACTTC.

The rearrangement joins TRBV3-1 to TRBJ1-2; 8 nucleotides match TRBD1. The V and J ends lost 1 base and 6 bases, in that order; junction bases with no gene match: 4. CDR1 LGHDT and CDR2 YNNKEL come from the germline V gene (reference sequence). The CDR3 covers 14 residues. CDR3 in amino acids: CASSQGQGLDGYTF. In DNA, the CDR3 is TGTGCCAGCAGCCAAGGACAGGGGTTGGATGGCTACACCTTC.

The chain has TRBV7-9 and TRBJ1-5, with D possibly TRBD1 on 5 matching bases. V lost 0 bases, J lost 3 bases, and 15 bases lay in between. There are 17 residues in the CDR3. Germline CDR1 SEHNR, CDR2 FQNEAQ (reference sequence). Written as DNA, the CDR3 is TGTGCCAGCAGCTTAGCAACCGGGACCGACCACAATCAGCCCCAGCATTTT. Translated: CASSLATGTDHNQPQHF.

This clonotype appeared a few times. This rearrangement joins TRBV30 to TRBJ1-5, with 7 bases lining up with TRBD1. J was trimmed by 3 bases and V by 5 bases; bases with no gene match: 4. The CDR3 is made up of 13 amino acids. Germline assignment: CDR1 GTSNPN and CDR2 SVGIG (reference sequence). The CDR3 sequence: CAWGDSHNQPQHF. The CDR3 DNA reads as TGTGCCTGGGGGGACAGTCACAATCAGCCCCAGCATTTT.

This rearrangement joins TRBV5-1 to TRBJ1-1; TRBD1 might be the D (6 bases). The V end was cut by 0 bases, the J end by 4 bases, with 13 bases between. In germline, CDR1 is SGHRS, CDR2 YFSETQ. This CDR3 spans 15 amino acids. The CDR3, as DNA: TGCGCCAGCAGCTTGGGGTCAGGGGTGGGCACTGAAGCTTTCTTT. Protein: CASSLGSGVGTEAFF.

The rearrangement uses TRBV6-1 and TRBJ2-7; 10 bases are a match to TRBD2. Per germline, CDR1 MNHNS and CDR2 SASEGT. The CDR3 has 15 amino acids. CDR3 sequence (DNA): TGTGCGGCGGTAGCGGGAGGTACCTGGCTTCTCGAGCAGTACTTC. This codes for CAAVAGGTWLLEQYF.

The chain carries TRBV19 and TRBJ2-2, with D perhaps TRBD1 (6 bases). Between the trimmed V and J ends, which lost 5 bases and 7 bases, there was a span of 14 bases. Germline lookup yields CDR1 LNHDA and CDR2 SQIVND (reference sequence). The CDR3 has 14 residues. The DNA for the CDR3 is TGTGCCAGTAGTTGGGCAGGGGCGGACGGGGAGCTGTTTTTT. Protein product: CASSWAGADGELFF. Looking up the rest from reference TRBV19 and TRBJ2-2 gives the full variable domain: DGGITQSPKYLFRKEGQNVTLSCEQNLNHDAMYWYRQDPGQGLRLIYYSQIVNDFQKGDIAEGYSVSREKKESFPLTVTSAQKNPTAFYLCASSWAGADGELFFGEGSRLTVL.

This clonotype was detected once. It may be a read error: a sequence one base away is much more abundant. This chain uses TRBV28 with TRBJ1-2; D may be TRBD1 (5 bases). CDR1 and CDR2 from the germline V gene are MDHEN and SYDVKM. The CDR3 consists of 14 residues. Written as DNA, the CDR3 is TGTGCCAGCAGTTTATTGCCAGGGATGACGGGCTACGCCTTC. Its translation is CASSLLPGMTGYAF.

The chain employs TRBV27 and TRBJ2-2; D is tentatively TRBD1 or TRBD2 (5 bases each). V shed 1 base and J shed 4 bases, with 13 bases lying between them. Germline-derived CDR1 and CDR2 are MNHEY and SMNVEV (reference sequence). The CDR3 runs 16 residues. As DNA, the CDR3 is TGTGCCAGCAGTTTATTAGCAGGGACGGGCACCGGGGAGCTGTTTTTT. It yields the protein CASSLLAGTGTGELFF.

This clonotype appeared a few times. The chain combines TRBV12-3 or TRBV12-4 with TRBJ1-6; a possible D gene is TRBD1 (6 bases). The CDR3 covers 17 residues. V was shortened by 5 bases and J by 7 bases, with 21 bases between the two germline ends. The CDR3 is CASSPYLPRGMNSPLHF. As DNA, the CDR3 is TGTGCCAGCAGTCCTTACCTACCCAGGGGAATGAATTCACCCCTCCACTTT.

The chain joins TRBV6-1 to TRBJ2-7; D perhaps matches TRBD2 (6 bases). CDR1 is MNHNS and CDR2 is SASEGT in the germline V gene. CDR3 size: 13 residues. V shed 4 bases and J shed 3 bases, with 10 bases lying between them. The DNA of the CDR3 is TGTGCCAGCAGTGGACTAGACCACTACGAGCAGTACTTC. It yields the protein CASSGLDHYEQYF.